This paragraph covers one TCR beta chain sequence. No cognate antigen has been identified for it. The input lacks base qualities; no much larger clone sits a single base away. Using the deep immunoSEQ assay, multiplex PCR amplified TCR CDR3 regions from genomic DNA. Extracted genomic DNA from each cell subset was spread evenly across all wells of several immunoSEQ 96-well plates, with each plate serving as a replicate. Each replicate PCR for sorted subsets received 150 to 250 ng genomic DNA, equal to tens of thousands of T cell genomes. Purified libraries were quantified with a Qubit 3.0 fluorometer, sized on a Bioanalyzer 2100, and re-quantified with the KAPA Library Quantification kit. A separate single-read 150-cycle Illumina NextSeq 550 flow cell was used to sequence each immunoSEQ 96-well plate. Under the source paper's analysis protocol: Because the immunoSEQ output held only junctional sequences and lacked quality scores, the filtering could not match the filtering applied to full-length reads. Sequences were annotated with PyIR, a Python wrapper for IgBLAST v1.9, and V/J genes and CDR3 were assigned using IMGT germline references. Reads with weak V/J assignments (E-value above 1e-6), missing CDR3, stop codons, out-of-frame junctions, or ambiguous translated residues were removed. A V3J clonotype was defined by an identical inferred V gene, J gene, and CDR3 amino acid sequence. Percentage overlap between repertoires was calculated by dividing the number of shared unique clonotypes by the size of the smaller repertoire. RTK rarefaction, the Chao1 estimator, and Recon v2.1 estimates of unobserved clonotypes were used to assess repertoire richness. For all TCRbeta clonotypes obtained by the gDNA method from several donors, generation probabilities were computed with OLGA. Sourced from immuneACCESS, this table was stored by TCRdb with only in-frame sequences that have V and J called. A share of the clones is absent; for the studies checked, an unresolved V gene accounts for under half, and the remainder has no known explanation. The V and J calls and clone size are taken from that table; D and trimming were inferred from the DNA. This sample holds a few million clones; approximately 95% were observed only once. The ten largest clones take up 0.39% of the sample.

This record comes from a study of shared clonotypes between healthy human individuals (dated by TCRdb to the early 2020s). About the investigation overall: Three men and a couple of women, aged 18 to 49 years, made up the cohort. The study deeply sequenced blood TCR repertoires of five healthy adults to estimate repertoire size and the extent of clonotype sharing between individuals. For each donor, CD4 naive and CD4 memory were each given three plates, CD8 naive was given two plates, and CD8 memory was given one plate. To increase sequencing depth and limit assay-specific biases, different laboratories used diverse techniques to prepare libraries and sequence TCR repertoires. Leukapheresis yielded between about 0.9 and 9 billion PBMCs per donor.

What the authors observed across the whole study: Compared with non-shared clonotypes, the clonotypes found in all four sorted-subset donors had higher generation probabilities. The small number of donors limited the genetic and exposure-history diversity represented. Incomplete sequencing was indicated by rarefaction of sorted-subset datasets, despite the large sequencing depth. Larger estimated clonotype richness was generally found for naive subsets than for memory subsets. Roughly 5% of naive CD4, 3.5% of naive CD8, around 2.3% of memory CD4, and around 0.4% of memory CD8 clonotypes were shared across a few donors. Based on pairwise subsampling, the degree of clonotype sharing among donors was expected to be affected by sequencing depth. Sampling was limited to blood, and TCR repertoires in tissue likely differ from TCR repertoires in blood.

The donors were healthy, HIV-negative adults with no recently reported acute infections or vaccinations. Only Caucasian adults living in Nashville, Tennessee, USA were represented among the donors. CD4+ T cells were enriched through magnetic negative selection, after which naive cells were positively selected on CD45RA and the remaining negative fraction served as the memory subset. Blood was collected by leukapheresis, and PBMCs were isolated by Ficoll-Histopaque density gradient centrifugation and then cryopreserved in liquid nitrogen vapor phase. Analytical flow cytometry was used to check the purity and quantity of every magnetically sorted T cell population. From each sorted fraction, genomic DNA was isolated and quantified by UV absorbance on a Nanodrop 2000c. The cysteine opens and the phenylalanine closes a CDR3 of 15 amino acids. Only the CDR3 DNA is retained, 45 bases long and in frame from the first base. Reading the germline V gene gives CDR1 SGHVS and CDR2 FQNEAQ. Deletion took 5 bases off V and 10 bases off J, with a span of 21 bases between the germline ends.

The TCR comes from a young man in good health. Some clones in this sample may be carry-over from other donors' samples. The chain uses TRBV7-8 and TRBJ2-1; no D gene call is confident. The sequenced sample was naive CD4+ T cells from PBMCs. Per the publication, the cell subset or site label means: CD45RA+ positively selected. The DNA sequence reads TGTGCCAGCAGCCAGTATGGCCCCACCCAGGACGAGCAGTTCTTC. Its translation is CASSQYGPTQDEQFF.